The entry that follows covers one T cell receptor beta chain sequence. Nominal health characterized the donors when sampled, though unrecorded immune exposures were likely. The record originates from a study of cytomegalovirus exposure and HLA in healthy donors. After removal of 5 bases from V and 0 bases from J, the junction contained 16 bases not matched to a gene. Germline lookup yields CDR1 SGDLS and CDR2 YYNGEE. This CDR3 spans 18 amino acids. Both 60 Vbeta primers and 13 Jbeta primers went into the PCR. Profiling relied on immunoSEQ multiplex PCR, and the TCRdb table lists in-frame clones only, not all of them. The top ten hold more than 1.5% of the sample, which has 150,000 to 200,000 clones, 80% to 85% seen once.

The J gene is TRBJ1-2, the V gene TRBV9, with 7 bases that match TRBD1. This clonotype was sampled from a man younger than 30 in good health and CMV-seronegative. Sample: PBMCs. The CDR3 spells CASRPRPGQESSNYGYTF. CDR3 DNA: TGTGCCAGCAGGCCAAGACCCGGACAGGAGTCTTCTAACTATGGCTACACCTTC. Full variable domain (missing parts from reference TRBV9 and TRBJ1-2): DSGVTQTPKHLITATGQRVTLRCSPRSGDLSVYWYQQSLDQGLQFLIQYYNGEERAKGNILERFSAQQFPDLHSELNLSSLELGDSALYFCASRPRPGQESSNYGYTFGSGTRLTVV.